This is a list of T cell receptor beta chains from one sample in a study of T-cell memory formation after mild COVID-19. A single record per CDR3 protein comes from TCRdb applying MiXCR to the 5' RACE reads. In the table there are 300,000 to 400,000 distinct CDR3 sequences, approximately 14% of which are singletons. Source material: PBMCs or a T cell subset sorted from them (not recorded which). The receptor set was obtained from a man between 18 and 29 years old who had mild COVID-19 (a few samples of this study predate the infection). Cell type and time point are not known. Each CDR3 is given with its conserved first and last residue. A D gene is named only where the DNA matches it firmly. Some rows have no size entry. The others give once, few or many, or a class for an expanded clone.

j_call clone_size v_call d_call cdr3_nt cdr3_aa
TRBJ2-1 few TRBV2 . TGTGCCAGCAGTGAAGCGCAAATGAGGCAGTTCTTC CASSEAQMRQFF
TRBJ1-5 many TRBV4-3 . TGCGCCAGCAGCCTATCCGACAGATATCAGCCCCAGCATTTT CASSLSDRYQPQHF
TRBJ1-5 . TRBV18 . TGTGCCAGCTCACCAGTCGCATCGGGGTACGGTCAGCCCCAGCATTTT CASSPVASGYGQPQHF
TRBJ2-7 . TRBV11-1 . TGTGCCAGCAGCTTACGGCAGCCCTACGAGCAGTACTTC CASSLRQPYEQYF
TRBJ2-7 . TRBV12-3/TRBV12-4 TRBD1 TGTGCCAGCAGTAGATCCGGGACAGGGAACGAGCAGTACTTC CASSRSGTGNEQYF
TRBJ2-7 few TRBV12-3/TRBV12-4 . TGTGCCAGCAGTCTGGTGGGGTCCGCCTACGAGCAGTACTTC CASSLVGSAYEQYF
TRBJ1-3 few TRBV2 . TGTGCCAGCAGTGGACGGCTGGGGAACACCATATATTTT CASSGRLGNTIYF
TRBJ2-6 . TRBV6-6 . TGTGCCAGCAGTTACTCTGGGGCGCCTGGGGCCAACGTCCTGACTTTC CASSYSGAPGANVLTF
TRBJ2-5 . TRBV7-2 . TGTGCCAGCACGGGGGCTAGCGGATATCAAGAGACCCAGTACTTC CASTGASGYQETQYF
TRBJ2-3 few TRBV9 . TGTGCCAGCAGCGTAGACCTGCTCGCAGATACGCAGTATTTT CASSVDLLADTQYF
TRBJ1-2 few TRBV7-2 . TGTGCCAGCAGCCCGTCCCTCGGCAGGGGCAATGGCTACACCTTC CASSPSLGRGNGYTF
TRBJ2-1 few TRBV5-6 . TGTGCCAGCAGCTTGTGGGACGGACGAGTTTACAATGAGCAGTTCTTC CASSLWDGRVYNEQFF
TRBJ2-1 many TRBV5-1 . TGCGCCAGCAGCTTGGCCGGGGCGAAGGATGAGCAGTTCTTC CASSLAGAKDEQFF
TRBJ2-5 few TRBV14 . TGTGCCAGCAGTGGGTTCGGGGAGACCCAGTACTTC CASSGFGETQYF
TRBJ2-5 many TRBV4-3 . TGCGCCAGCAGCCAAGATATGATGGGGACCCAGTACTTC CASSQDMMGTQYF
TRBJ2-3 few TRBV24-1 . TGTGCCACCAGTGACCCCAGCACAGATACGCAGTATTTT CATSDPSTDTQYF
TRBJ2-2 many TRBV11-2 TRBD1 TGTGCCAGCAGCTTCGGACAGGGTGGCACCGGGGAGCTGTTTTTT CASSFGQGGTGELFF
TRBJ1-6 few TRBV5-1 . TGCGCCAGCCGCCCCGGCGACAGCAGTTTTTCACCCCTCCACTTT CASRPGDSSFSPLHF
TRBJ2-4 few TRBV6-6 . TGTGCCAGCAGTTATCCCAACAGGGATTATGTCAAAAACATTCAGTACTTC CASSYPNRDYVKNIQYF
TRBJ1-1 few TRBV6-1 TRBD1 TGTGCCAGCGGGACAGTACGGAACACTGAAGCTTTCTTT CASGTVRNTEAFF
TRBJ1-2 . TRBV5-5 . TGTGCCAGCAGCCCCTGGCGGAGCTATGGCTACACCTTC CASSPWRSYGYTF
TRBJ1-3 few TRBV11-1 . TGTGCCAGCCCCAGGGAGTTGAGTAACACCATATATTTT CASPRELSNTIYF
TRBJ2-5 . TRBV4-2 . TGTGCCAGCAGTCCCGCGGAGCAAGAGACCCAGTACTTC CASSPAEQETQYF
TRBJ1-2 . TRBV29-1 TRBD1 TGCAGCGTTACCCGGACAGGGGACTATGGCTACACCTTC CSVTRTGDYGYTF
TRBJ1-1 few TRBV7-9 . TGTGCCAGCAGTCCTCCGGGACACCCGAACACTGAAGCTTTCTTT CASSPPGHPNTEAFF
TRBJ2-5 many TRBV7-2 TRBD1 TGTGCCAGCAGCATGACAGGGGGTTCGGAGACCCAGTACTTC CASSMTGGSETQYF
TRBJ2-1 many TRBV5-6 . TGTGCCAGCAGCCCCCTGACTAAGACGACGGGTGAGCAGTTCTTC CASSPLTKTTGEQFF
TRBJ1-1 many TRBV20-1 . TGCAGTGCTAGAGAAGGGTGGACTGAAGCTTTCTTT CSAREGWTEAFF
TRBJ2-7 few TRBV12-3/TRBV12-4 . TGTGCCAGCAGGTCGAGCCGGGACCCTACGTACGAGCAGTACTTC CASRSSRDPTYEQYF
TRBJ1-1 few TRBV5-1 . TGCGCCAGCAGCTACCGAGGGTTCGCCCCTGAAGCTTTCTTT CASSYRGFAPEAFF
TRBJ1-5 many TRBV10-1 TRBD1 TGCGCCAGCAGTGGGGACAGGGGTGACGGCAATCAGCCCCAGCATTTT CASSGDRGDGNQPQHF
TRBJ2-1 few TRBV20-1 . TGCAGGGCCGGAGGGAGCTCCTACAATGAGCAGTTCTTC CRAGGSSYNEQFF
TRBJ2-7 many TRBV19 . TGTGCCAGTTCCTCCGGGACATTGTCCTACGAGCAGTACTTC CASSSGTLSYEQYF
TRBJ2-4 . TRBV2 . TGTGCCAGCAGTGCCCGGGACATTCAGTACTTC CASSARDIQYF
TRBJ1-3 few TRBV4-1 TRBD1 TGCGCCAGCAGCCAGAAAACCGGGACAGGGAGGGGAAACACCATATATTTT CASSQKTGTGRGNTIYF
TRBJ1-2 . TRBV4-1 . TGCGCCAGCAGCCAAGACCCTCGCAGGGCCGAAGGCTACACCTTC CASSQDPRRAEGYTF
TRBJ2-1 few TRBV24-1 . TGTGCCACCAGTGATATCCAGAACTCCTACAATGAGCAGTTCTTC CATSDIQNSYNEQFF